One and the same sample provided the 26 T cell receptor beta chains below, sequenced in a study of blood T cells in healthy people across ages. Then a second PCR, running roughly 7 to 11 cycles, was carried out with a sample-barcoded 5' primer and a J-beta primer mix. TCRdb redid the calling of the 5' RACE reads with MiXCR, one entry per CDR3 protein. This sample has 700,000 to 850,000 distinct CDR3 sequences, with under 40% found just once. Sequencing input: blood. These receptor sequences come from a man between 18 and 29 years old in good health.

The chain joins TRBV5-1 to TRBJ2-5; either TRBD1 or TRBD2 may fit D (6 bases each). V was trimmed by 7 bases and J by 7 bases, leaving 23 bases between them. Germline loops: CDR1 SGHRS, CDR2 YFSETQ. The CDR3 runs 15 residues. The chain's CDR3 is CASLEGGFRGGTQYF. CDR3 bases: TGCGCCAGCCTGGAGGGTGGATTTCGAGGGGGGACCCAGTACTTC.

A single count supports this clonotype. With a much larger clone just one base away, this may be a read error. The chain employs TRBV11-1 and TRBJ2-5; 7 bases map to TRBD2. This CDR3 has 13 residues. Germline CDR1 reads SGHAT; CDR2 reads FQDESV (reference sequence). Unmatched junction bases numbered 14, after V lost 8 bases and J lost 11 bases. Here the CDR3 DNA reads TGTGCCAGCGGGGGACTAAAGAACAATGAGCAGTACTTC. Protein sequence: CASGGLKNNEQYF.

This clonotype was observed once. The chain uses TRBV29-1 and TRBJ2-1; D remains ambiguous. CDR1 and CDR2 from the germline V gene are SQVTM and ANQGSEA. The CDR3 runs 11 residues. V lost 7 bases and J lost 9, with 13 bases in between. Here the CDR3 reads CSAWWVGEQFF. In DNA form, the CDR3 reads TGCAGCGCCTGGTGGGTGGGTGAGCAGTTCTTC.

This sequence joins TRBV7-2 and TRBJ1-5; D might be TRBD1 (5 bases). This CDR3 is 14 amino acids long. Looked up from germline, CDR1 is SGHTA and CDR2 is FQGNSA. V dropped 2 bases and J dropped 7 bases, with 12 bases sitting between them. As DNA, the CDR3 is TGTGCCAGCAGCTTATATGGGACCGAGCAGCCCCAGCATTTT. This translates into CASSLYGTEQPQHF.

In its sample, this clonotype was seen a few times. This chain links TRBV4-3 with TRBJ2-1, with a weak D call TRBD1 (6 bases). The CDR3 spans 14 residues. V lost 1 base and J 9 bases, leaving 13 bases between the germline ends. Germline V gene sequence: CDR1 LGHNA, CDR2 YSLEER. As DNA, the CDR3 is TGCGCCAGCAGCCAAGGGGGGCTAGCCTCTGAGCAGTTCTTC. This gives the protein CASSQGGLASEQFF.

Only a few counts were recorded for this clonotype. The chain uses TRBV5-1 and TRBJ1-1; D remains unclear. The CDR3 length is 13 residues. CDR1 is SGHRS, CDR2 YFSETQ, per germline. V was clipped by 3 bases and J by 8 bases, with 14 bases between them. As DNA, the CDR3 is TGCGCCAGCAGCTCTGGCGGCACATCAGAAGCTTTCTTT. Residues: CASSSGGTSEAFF.

This clonotype was found a few times. V gene TRBV30 combines with J gene TRBJ2-1, with 11 bases aligning to TRBD2. Germline V gene sequence: CDR1 GTSNPN, CDR2 SVGIG (reference sequence). The CDR3 totals 16 residues. Trimming cost V 8 bases and J 0 bases; bases outside gene matches: 9. The CDR3 coding sequence is TGTGCCCCGGGACTAGCGGAGATAAGCTCCTACAATGAGCAGTTCTTC. This translates into CAPGLAEISSYNEQFF.

V usage is TRBV7-9 and J usage is TRBJ1-2, with 8 positions matching TRBD1. In germline, CDR1 is SEHNR, CDR2 FQNEAQ (reference sequence). The CDR3 runs to 16 residues. With V trimmed by 1 base and J by 2 bases, 6 bases remained unmatched. This CDR3 is CASSLEPGTGNYGYTF. The CDR3 bases are TGTGCCAGCAGCTTAGAGCCCGGGACAGGCAACTATGGCTACACCTTC.

This clonotype showed up many times. The chain uses TRBV6-2 or TRBV6-3 and TRBJ2-3; D is possibly TRBD2 (5 bases). The CDR3 loop spans 15 amino acids. Germline values: CDR1 MNHEY, CDR2 SVGEGT. Deletions cut 6 bases from V and 1 base from J, with 14 bases between. CDR3 loop: CASRLDGLRTDTQYF. CDR3 DNA sequence: TGTGCCAGCAGACTAGACGGGCTTCGCACAGATACGCAGTATTTT.

The chain employs TRBV27 and TRBJ2-1; D possibly corresponds to TRBD2 (5 bases). The CDR3 runs to 16 residues. The V end lost 8 bases, the J end lost 4 bases, and 21 bases lay between the germline ends. Germline lookup yields CDR1 MNHEY and CDR2 SMNVEV (reference sequence). DNA of the CDR3: TGTGCCAGCCGGCAAAAACCCCGGGGATGGTACAATGAGCAGTTCTTC. Translated, it gives CASRQKPRGWYNEQFF.

The V gene is TRBV4-3, the J gene TRBJ2-5, with D uncertain. The V end was cut by 0 bases, the J end by 0 bases, with 8 bases between. Per germline, CDR1 LGHNA and CDR2 YSLEER. The CDR3 has 15 amino acids. The CDR3 region is CASSQDTADQETQYF. As DNA, the CDR3 is TGCGCCAGCAGCCAAGATACGGCCGACCAAGAGACCCAGTACTTC.

The chain employs TRBV28 and TRBJ2-4, with 8 bases lining up with TRBD1. The trim removed 5 bases at V and 4 bases at J, leaving 13 bases unmatched. This CDR3 contains 17 residues. The germline CDR1 and CDR2 sequences are MDHEN and SYDVKM. The CDR3 region has the DNA TGTGCCAGCAGTCCCGATCGAGTGGACAGGGAAAAAAACATTCAGTACTTC. Protein product: CASSPDRVDREKNIQYF.

The chain carries TRBV3-1 and TRBJ2-7; D not certain. Germline V gives CDR1 LGHDT, CDR2 YNNKEL (reference sequence). V was trimmed by 0 bases and J by 5 bases, leaving 14 bases between them. The CDR3 is 15 residues long. The CDR3 sequence is CASSQDARVNHEQYF. The CDR3, as DNA: TGTGCCAGCAGCCAAGATGCCCGGGTTAATCACGAGCAGTACTTC.

To note about this clonotype: A much larger clone differs by one base, so this may be a read error. The genes are TRBV9 and TRBJ2-7, with D perhaps TRBD2 (6 bases). Per germline, CDR1 SGDLS and CDR2 YYNGEE. The CDR3 length is 14 residues. The CDR3 reads CASSSRTNSYGQYF. In DNA form, the CDR3 reads TGTGCCAGCAGCTCCCGGACTAACTCCTACGGGCAGTACTTC.

The genes are TRBV7-3 and TRBJ1-2, with 8 positions matching TRBD1. Germline loops: CDR1 SGHTA, CDR2 FQGTGA. V gave up 8 bases and J gave up 6 bases; unmatched junction bases: 11. The length of the CDR3 is 14 residues. Here the CDR3 reads CASSPDRGEHGYTF. The CDR3 nucleotides read TGTGCCAGCTCACCCGACAGGGGCGAGCATGGCTACACCTTC.

In its sample, this clonotype was seen a few times. The chain joins TRBV20-1 to TRBJ1-6, with D uncertain. V lost 3 bases to trimming and J lost 3 bases, with 9 bases between them. Germline loops: CDR1 DFQATT, CDR2 SNEGSKA (reference sequence). The CDR3 runs 14 residues. The CDR3 here is CSARVGYYNSPLHF. The CDR3 region has the DNA TGCAGTGCTAGGGTCGGGTACTATAATTCACCCCTCCACTTT.

On this clonotype itself: Just one base apart from a much larger clone, this may be a read error. The J gene is TRBJ1-5, the V gene TRBV10-3, with 8 bases that match TRBD1. CDR3 length: 15 residues. Germline CDR1 and CDR2: ENHRY and SYGVKD. DNA for the CDR3: TGTGCCATCAGGGGGACAGGCTATAGCAATCAGCTCCAGCATTTT. It specifies CAIRGTGYSNQLQHF.

The chain combines TRBV4-3 with TRBJ2-1; TRBD2 matches at 8 bases. This CDR3 has 15 residues. The V segment lost 3 bases and the J segment 9 bases; nucleotides outside the gene matches: 10. Germline-derived CDR1 and CDR2 are LGHNA and YSLEER. CDR3 region: CASSQRVSGEAEQFF. As DNA, the CDR3 is TGCGCCAGCAGCCAGAGGGTTAGCGGGGAAGCTGAGCAGTTCTTC.

This chain uses TRBV5-5 with TRBJ2-1; 8 bases agree with TRBD2. The J call is doubtful: the DNA matches TRBJ2-7 better. This CDR3 contains 13 residues. Germline V gene lookup returns CDR1 SGHKS and CDR2 YYEKEE (reference sequence). This chain's CDR3 is CASIAGIYNEQYF. The CDR3 DNA follows: TGTGCCAGTATAGCGGGGATCTACAATGAGCAGTACTTC.

This chain uses TRBV4-3 with TRBJ1-2; a weak D match, TRBD1 (6 bases). CDR1 and CDR2 from the germline V gene are LGHNA and YSLEER. The CDR3 length is 15 residues. The V end was cut by 4 bases, the J end by 5 bases, with 17 bases between. In nucleotides, the CDR3 is TGCGCCAGCAGCCCACAAGGGACAAACTATTATGGCTACACCTTC. Amino acids: CASSPQGTNYYGYTF.

As to this clonotype: One end of the junction is discordant with germline, which a read error may explain. The chain couples TRBV2 to TRBJ2-1; TRBD2 matches at 10 bases. The CDR3 contains 15 residues. The V gene's germline CDR1 is SNHLY and CDR2 FYNNEI. CDR3 region: CASSVSGGTMGERFF. The CDR3 coding sequence is TGTGCCAGCAGTGTTAGCGGGGGGACCATGGGTGAGCGGTTCTTC.

The rearrangement joins TRBV27 to TRBJ2-3; TRBD2 aligns across 10 bases. This CDR3 contains 16 residues. Germline V gene sequence: CDR1 MNHEY, CDR2 SMNVEV (reference sequence). V was pared by 3 bases and J by 3 bases, with 6 bases of the junction left unmatched. Here the CDR3 reads CASSLIGLAETDTQYF. The DNA of the CDR3 is TGTGCCAGCAGTTTGATTGGACTAGCGGAGACAGATACGCAGTATTTT.

This sequence joins TRBV29-1 and TRBJ1-5; 7 bases are shared with TRBD1. Looked up from germline, CDR1 is SQVTM and CDR2 is ANQGSEA. The CDR3 runs to 15 residues. V lost 6 bases and J lost 3; bases outside the gene matches: 11. CDR3 sequence reads: CSVGGVGTDNQPQHF. The CDR3 bases are TGCAGCGTCGGTGGGGTGGGGACAGACAATCAGCCCCAGCATTTT.

This clonotype was observed a handful of times. This chain links TRBV20-1 with TRBJ1-6; D not certain. Germline-derived CDR1 and CDR2 are DFQATT and SNEGSKA (reference sequence). The CDR3 covers 13 residues. The V and J ends lost 1 base and 5 bases respectively, with 6 bases between them. CDR3 nucleotides: TGCAGTGCTAGAGCCTCGAATAATTCACCCCTCCACTTT. It encodes CSARASNNSPLHF.

The J gene is TRBJ1-1, the V gene TRBV12-3 or TRBV12-4, with a weak D call TRBD1 (6 bases). The V end was cut by 3 bases, the J end by 6 bases, with 8 bases between. This CDR3 contains 12 residues. DNA for the CDR3: TGTGCCAGCAGTTTGCCAGGGGCTGAAGCTTTCTTT. Its protein product is CASSLPGAEAFF.

Points on this clonotype: The junction shows a germline mismatch at one end, possibly a read error. V and J are TRBV4-3 and TRBJ2-5, with 13 bases lining up with TRBD2. CDR1 and CDR2 (germline): LGHNA, YSLEER. The CDR3 covers 20 residues. The CDR3 region is CAGSQESSGLAGERQETQYF. The DNA for the CDR3 is TGCGCCGGCAGCCAAGAGTCGAGCGGACTAGCGGGGGAACGACAAGAGACCCAGTACTTC.